The 25 T cell receptor beta chains below were found in one sample sequenced in a study of T cells expressing NK-cell markers. From its re-call of the 5' RACE reads, TCRdb lists each CDR3 protein once, without DNA. This sample carries fewer than 400,000 distinct CDR3 sequences, with roughly 5.4% going to the ten biggest clones. Material for sequencing was blood T cells: a sorted CD56 or NKG2C T cell subset, CD4+ or CD8+ T cells, or bulk PBMC T cells (not recorded which). These receptors all stem from a man between 18 and 69 years old in good health.

The genes are TRBV7-9 and TRBJ2-3; TCRdb indicates TRBD2, and absent DNA this call remains unverified. This CDR3 contains 14 residues. In germline, CDR1 is SEHNR, CDR2 FQNEAQ (reference sequence). The CDR3 protein is CASSFLAGGHTQYF.

The chain recombines TRBV15 with TRBJ2-5; TCRdb selects TRBD1, and the lack of DNA leaves this call unchecked. This CDR3 spans 15 amino acids. Per germline, CDR1 LNHNV and CDR2 YYDKDF (reference sequence). CDR3 sequence: CATSRDWTGQETQYF.

The chain couples TRBV5-1 to TRBJ2-7; absent DNA, TCRdb's TRBD1 call cannot be checked. The CDR3 is 15 amino acids. Germline V gene lookup returns CDR1 SGHRS and CDR2 YFSETQ. This CDR3 reads CASSTRTGSGYEQYF. Combining the CDR3 with reference TRBV5-1 and TRBJ2-7 gives the whole variable domain KAGVTQTPRYLIKTRGQQVTLSCSPISGHRSVSWYQQTPGQGLQFLFEYFSETQRNKGNFPGRFSGRQFSNSRSEMNVSTLELGDSALYLCASSTRTGSGYEQYFGPGTRLTVT.

The V and J genes are TRBV28 and TRBJ1-5; the D call of TRBD1 rests on TCRdb alone, since no DNA is present to check it. This CDR3 spans 16 amino acids. Germline CDR1 MDHEN, CDR2 SYDVKM. The chain's CDR3 is CASSFAARVFNQPQHF.

The chain joins TRBV7-6 to TRBJ2-3; TCRdb proposes TRBD1, but this gene call is untestable without DNA. CDR3 length equals 15 residues. The germline CDR1 and CDR2 sequences are SGHVS and FNYEAQ. The CDR3 sequence is CASSQPTGGGDTQYF.

The rearrangement links TRBV6-1 to TRBJ2-2; the TRBD1 assignment by TCRdb is unverifiable without DNA. From germline, CDR1 is MNHNS and CDR2 SASEGT. The CDR3 sequence is 16 residues long. The CDR3 here is CASNPRGGLITGELFF.

The chain combines TRBV7-9 with TRBJ2-1; TCRdb returns TRBD2, unconfirmable since there is no DNA. Germline lookup yields CDR1 SEHNR and CDR2 FQNEAQ (reference sequence). The CDR3 is 11 amino acids. This chain's CDR3 is CASSLSGGPFF.

The CDR3 is CASSLGGGLAGLSYEQYF. The chain employs TRBV28 and TRBJ2-7; absent DNA, TCRdb's TRBD2 call cannot be checked. The CDR3 runs 18 residues. Germline assignment: CDR1 MDHEN and CDR2 SYDVKM.

The rearrangement uses TRBV9 and TRBJ2-2. The CDR3 runs to 14 residues. Germline assignment: CDR1 SGDLS and CDR2 YYNGEE. The CDR3 protein is CASRMSTNTGELFF.

The chain is built from TRBV7-9 and TRBJ1-4; TCRdb proposes TRBD1, but this gene call is untestable without DNA. This CDR3 has 16 residues. Germline V CDR1 and CDR2: SEHNR, FQNEAQ (reference sequence). CDR3 protein: CASRRTGQATNEKLFF.

The chain links TRBV6-1 to TRBJ2-1; TCRdb lists TRBD1, though no DNA is available to test this call. The CDR3 totals 15 residues. The germline V gene encodes CDR1 MNHNS and CDR2 SASEGT. CDR3 protein: CASTKTGGSYNEQFF.

V gene TRBV3-1 combines with J gene TRBJ2-2; as DNA is missing, the TRBD2 call by TCRdb cannot be tested. This CDR3 comprises 16 residues. The germline V gene encodes CDR1 LGHDT and CDR2 YNNKEL (reference sequence). Here the CDR3 reads CASSLRTSGVAGELFF.

V and J are TRBV6-1 and TRBJ2-7; TCRdb indicates TRBD1, and absent DNA this call remains unverified. CDR3 length: 14 residues. Germline CDR1 MNHNS, CDR2 SASEGT. CDR3 loop: CASRRTGASYEQYF.

The J gene is TRBJ1-1, the V gene TRBV28; TCRdb proposes TRBD1, but this gene call is untestable without DNA. There are 14 residues in the CDR3. Per the germline V gene, CDR1 is MDHEN and CDR2 is SYDVKM. The CDR3 spells CASSPYRLFKEAFF.

This sequence joins TRBV5-1 and TRBJ2-1; absent DNA, TCRdb's TRBD2 call cannot be checked. Per germline, CDR1 SGHRS and CDR2 YFSETQ. The CDR3 spans 15 residues. CDR3 amino acids: CASSLGPSGGARQFF.

The chain joins TRBV19 to TRBJ1-2. In germline, CDR1 is LNHDA, CDR2 SQIVND (reference sequence). This CDR3 is built from 12 residues. Here the CDR3 reads CASRVWSEGYTF.

The chain couples TRBV6-2 or TRBV6-3 to TRBJ2-3; the TRBD1 assignment by TCRdb is unverifiable without DNA. From germline, CDR1 is MNHEY and CDR2 SVGEGT. The CDR3 runs 14 residues. The CDR3 loop is CASRSNRGGDTQYF.

This chain links TRBV3-1 with TRBJ2-7; TCRdb indicates TRBD2, and absent DNA this call remains unverified. Looked up from germline, CDR1 is LGHDT and CDR2 is YNNKEL (reference sequence). There are 18 residues in the CDR3. The CDR3 spells CASSQGGLAGDLTGEQYF.

The J gene is TRBJ2-4, the V gene TRBV29-1; absent DNA, TCRdb's TRBD1 call cannot be checked. The CDR3 is 14 residues long. CDR1 and CDR2 from the germline V gene are SQVTM and ANQGSEA. CDR3 sequence reads: CSVNPGQGKNIQYF.

This rearrangement joins TRBV2 to TRBJ2-2; TCRdb calls TRBD2, which cannot be checked without DNA. CDR3 length: 13 residues. Per the germline V gene, CDR1 is SNHLY and CDR2 is FYNNEI. CDR3 loop: CASTREYTGELFF.

V gene TRBV7-9 combines with J gene TRBJ2-7; TCRdb's D call of TRBD1 is untestable without DNA. Looked up from germline, CDR1 is SEHNR and CDR2 is FQNEAQ (reference sequence). This CDR3 has 15 residues. CDR3 protein: CASSPGHPGSYEQYF.

The rearrangement joins TRBV11-2 to TRBJ2-7; TCRdb proposes TRBD2, but this gene call is untestable without DNA. This CDR3 region has 15 residues. In germline, CDR1 is SGHAT, CDR2 FQNNGV. The CDR3 region is CASSLLSGEPYEQYF.

The gene calls are TRBV6-5 and TRBJ2-5; as DNA is missing, the TRBD1 call by TCRdb cannot be tested. CDR3 length: 15 amino acids. Germline values: CDR1 MNHEY, CDR2 SVGAGI. The CDR3 here is CASSWGQGIQETQYF.

The J gene is TRBJ2-7, the V gene TRBV4-1; TCRdb outputs TRBD1, but without DNA this stays unchecked. This CDR3 comprises 15 residues. Germline CDR1 is MGHRA and CDR2 is YSYEKL. CDR3 loop: CASSHPGTGSYEQYF.

The CDR3 protein is CASSLDYFPDTQYF. The rearrangement uses TRBV11-2 and TRBJ2-3. Germline CDR1 SGHAT, CDR2 FQNNGV. The CDR3 spans 14 residues.